The 15 T cell receptor beta chains below come from one sample, sequenced in a study of response to subunit inactivated influenza vaccine. Each CDR3 protein is one row after TCRdb ran MiXCR on the RT-PCR reads. The table records about 170,000 distinct CDR3 sequences, approximately 12% of them present only once. These sequences were also reported in another study, on T cells expressing NK-cell markers. This second study says: TCR beta cDNA was generated via 5'RACE template switching incorporating UMIs.

The sequences come from CD8+ T cells sorted from PBMCs, collected roughly 13 days after vaccination. The receptors stem from a man in his fifties or sixties who received an inactivated influenza vaccine.

Ten or more counts support this clonotype. The chain employs TRBV27 and TRBJ2-3; 7 bases line up with TRBD2. Per germline, CDR1 MNHEY and CDR2 SMNVEV (reference sequence). Trimming at V came to 6 bases and at J to 4 bases, leaving 16 bases not matched to a gene. This CDR3 spans 17 amino acids. Here the CDR3 reads CASSHRTNPRGADTQYF. The DNA of the CDR3 is TGTGCCAGCAGCCATAGGACTAACCCCCGGGGGGCAGATACGCAGTATTTT.

This clonotype was counted a few times. The chain joins TRBV20-1 to TRBJ2-6, with TRBD1 matching over 8 bases. Germline V gene lookup returns CDR1 DFQATT and CDR2 SNEGSKA (reference sequence). The CDR3 has 16 amino acids. V lost 6 bases and J lost 0; bases outside the gene matches: 7. The CDR3 DNA sequence: TGCAGTGCCATCGGACAGGGCAGCTCTGGGGCCAACGTCCTGACTTTC. This encodes CSAIGQGSSGANVLTF.

V is TRBV6-2 or TRBV6-3 and J is TRBJ1-2; tentatively, D is TRBD1 (5 bases). In germline, CDR1 is MNHEY, CDR2 SVGEGT. The CDR3 totals 15 residues. V lost 0 bases, J lost 3 bases, and 11 bases lay in between. The DNA of the CDR3 is TGTGCCAGCAGTTACTCGCCTAAGGGACACTATGGCTACACCTTC. It encodes CASSYSPKGHYGYTF.

This clonotype has just a few counts. The chain joins TRBV27 to TRBJ2-1; the D gene is possibly TRBD2 (5 bases). Germline V CDR1 and CDR2: MNHEY, SMNVEV (reference sequence). V was clipped by 6 bases and J by 4 bases, with 13 bases between them. The CDR3 length is 14 residues. CDR3 amino acids: CASSLGGLYNEQFF. In nucleotides, the CDR3 is TGTGCCAGCAGCCTCGGCGGGCTATACAATGAGCAGTTCTTC.

This clonotype was counted many times. The chain carries TRBV29-1 and TRBJ2-5, with a tentative D call TRBD2 (6 bases). Germline V gene lookup returns CDR1 SQVTM and CDR2 ANQGSEA. This CDR3 is built from 15 residues. The ends were cut back, 6 bases at V and 2 bases at J, with 19 bases in the middle. CDR3 bases: TGCAGCGTCGCGGGGAGCGAAACCATACAAGAGACCCAGTACTTC. It is translated as CSVAGSETIQETQYF.

The chain employs TRBV18 and TRBJ2-1; a possible D gene is TRBD2 (5 bases). In germline, CDR1 is KGHSH, CDR2 LQKENI. The CDR3 consists of 15 residues. V lost 7 bases, J lost 0 bases, and 13 bases lay in between. The CDR3 loop reads CASFDGLYSYNEQFF. CDR3 coding DNA: TGTGCCAGCTTTGACGGACTGTACTCCTACAATGAGCAGTTCTTC.

This clonotype occurred a few times. The rearrangement links TRBV25-1 to TRBJ2-5, with a tentative D call TRBD1 (6 bases). The V and J ends lost 11 bases and 4 bases respectively, with 14 bases between them. The CDR3 is made up of 12 amino acids. The germline V gene encodes CDR1 MGHDK and CDR2 SYGVNS. The chain's CDR3 is CAREGVGETQYF. CDR3 nucleotides: TGTGCCCGAGAGGGGGTGGGAGAGACCCAGTACTTC.

The V call is TRBV27, the J call TRBJ1-1; no reliable D call. The length of the CDR3 is 15 residues. CDR1 and CDR2 from the germline V gene are MNHEY and SMNVEV (reference sequence). Trimming left V 5 bases short and J 0 bases short, with 13 bases between. The DNA for the CDR3 is TGTGCCAGCAGTCCGCTCTTTGTAGTGAACACTGAAGCTTTCTTT. Translation: CASSPLFVVNTEAFF.

This clonotype has more than one count but fewer than ten. V is TRBV6-2 or TRBV6-3 and J is TRBJ1-6; D unclear. Between the trimmed V and J ends, which lost 5 bases and 10 bases, there was a span of 9 bases. There are 12 residues in the CDR3. Germline CDR1 and CDR2: MNHEY and SVGEGT. CDR3 amino acids: CASSTALSPLHF. CDR3 DNA: TGTGCCAGCAGTACCGCTTTGTCACCCCTCCACTTT.

This clonotype came up a few times. The gene calls are TRBV14 and TRBJ2-2; 10 nucleotides align to TRBD1. J gave up 5 bases and V 0 bases, and 6 bases lay outside the gene matches. This CDR3 region has 17 residues. Per germline, CDR1 SGHDN and CDR2 FVKESK. CDR3 region: CASSQDSWTGGTGELFF. The DNA for the CDR3 is TGTGCCAGCAGCCAAGATTCTTGGACAGGGGGGACCGGGGAGCTGTTTTTT.

V usage is TRBV7-9 and J usage is TRBJ1-2, with 7 bases identical to TRBD1. The J segment lost 5 bases and the V segment lost 4 bases, leaving 1 base of the junction unmatched. CDR3 length: 12 amino acids. In germline, CDR1 is SEHNR, CDR2 FQNEAQ (reference sequence). Here the CDR3 reads CASSSTGYGYTF. The CDR3, as DNA: TGTGCCAGCAGCTCGACAGGGTATGGCTACACCTTC.

This clonotype was detected a few times. This sequence joins TRBV7-6 and TRBJ2-5; 11 bases line up with TRBD2. Germline V gene data show CDR1 as SGHVS and CDR2 as FNYEAQ. J was trimmed by 3 bases and V by 1 base; bases with no gene match: 4. The CDR3 consists of 16 residues. The CDR3 loop reads CASSLVISGGEETQYF. CDR3 nucleotide sequence: TGTGCCAGCAGCTTAGTGATTAGCGGGGGGGAAGAGACCCAGTACTTC.

This clonotype was observed a handful of times. The chain recombines TRBV4-3 with TRBJ2-7, with a tentative D call TRBD2 (6 bases). The CDR3 has 13 amino acids. Deletions cut 2 bases from V and 6 bases from J, with 11 bases between. CDR1 LGHNA and CDR2 YSLEER come from the germline V gene. The CDR3 spells CASSQKMGGEQYF. The CDR3 DNA is TGCGCCAGCAGCCAAAAAATGGGAGGCGAGCAGTACTTC.

The CDR3 protein is CASRGLAGAQGEQFF. The CDR3 nucleotides read TGTGCCAGCAGGGGACTAGCGGGGGCACAGGGAGAGCAGTTCTTC. The V and J genes are TRBV12-3 or TRBV12-4 and TRBJ2-1; 14 bases match TRBD2. Germline trimming cut 6 bases from V and 10 bases from J; bases unmatched to any gene: 8. The CDR3 is 15 amino acids.

V is TRBV29-1 and J is TRBJ1-2, with 9 bases identical to TRBD1. This CDR3 is 14 amino acids long. The V and J ends lost 2 bases and 4 bases, in that order; junction bases with no gene match: 5. CDR1 is SQVTM, CDR2 ANQGSEA, per germline. This CDR3 reads CSVERTGVGYGYTF. The CDR3 region has the DNA TGCAGCGTTGAACGGACAGGGGTAGGCTATGGCTACACCTTC. Filled out from reference TRBV29-1 and TRBJ1-2, the complete variable domain reads SAVISQKPSRDICQRGTSLTIQCQVDSQVTMMFWYRQQPGQSLTLIATANQGSEATYESGFVIDKFPISRPNLTFSTLTVSNMSPEDSSIYLCSVERTGVGYGYTFGSGTRLTVV.